These 2 T cell receptor beta chains came from one sample sequenced in a study of post-analysis software for immune sequencing data (dated by TCRdb to the mid-2010s). General conclusions and limits of the study: About 5 TRBV segments, including TRBV5-6, TRBV5-1 and TRBV20-1, were significantly more frequent in patients than controls.

Antigen specificity for these receptors is unknown. The receptor library was made with PCR. The sequencer listed for this sample is Illumina HiSeq 2500. To reduce PCR and sequencing biases, unique molecular identifiers were built into the TCR beta cDNA libraries. The public reads were reanalyzed by TCRdb: fastp trimming at Q25, MiXCR alignment, in-frame beta chains only. A single entry per CDR3 protein holds the most common genes and DNA from its merged rows. The sample table contains about 200,000 distinct CDR3 sequences; only one count was recorded for approximately 29% of them. The ten largest account for 3.4% of the sample. Input material: blood. All receptors derive from a girl under 18 with multiple sclerosis.

V is TRBV18 and J is TRBJ1-2, with TRBD1 matching over 10 bases. V was clipped by 1 base and J by 8 bases; unmatched bases: 16. The CDR3 consists of 18 residues. The germline V gene has CDR1 KGHSH and CDR2 LQKENI. The CDR3 DNA sequence: TGTGCCAGCTCACCACGGTTTGCGGCACCGGGACAGGGGCAAGGCTACACCTTC. It translates to CASSPRFAAPGQGQGYTF. Filled out from reference TRBV18 and TRBJ1-2, the complete variable domain reads NAGVMQNPRHLVRRRGQEARLRCSPMKGHSHVYWYRQLPEEGLKFMVYLQKENIIDESGMPKERFSAEFPKEGPSILRIQQVVRGDSAAYFCASSPRFAAPGQGQGYTFGSGTRLTVV.

This clonotype was observed a handful of times. The chain combines TRBV30 with TRBJ2-7; D is perhaps TRBD1 or TRBD2 (5 bases each). V was pared by 4 bases and J by 2 bases, with 9 bases between. Germline CDR1 GTSNPN, CDR2 SVGIG (reference sequence). This CDR3 spans 12 amino acids. The CDR3 DNA reads as TGTGCCTGGACCGGGGCCACCTACGAGCAGTACTTC. This codes for CAWTGATYEQYF.